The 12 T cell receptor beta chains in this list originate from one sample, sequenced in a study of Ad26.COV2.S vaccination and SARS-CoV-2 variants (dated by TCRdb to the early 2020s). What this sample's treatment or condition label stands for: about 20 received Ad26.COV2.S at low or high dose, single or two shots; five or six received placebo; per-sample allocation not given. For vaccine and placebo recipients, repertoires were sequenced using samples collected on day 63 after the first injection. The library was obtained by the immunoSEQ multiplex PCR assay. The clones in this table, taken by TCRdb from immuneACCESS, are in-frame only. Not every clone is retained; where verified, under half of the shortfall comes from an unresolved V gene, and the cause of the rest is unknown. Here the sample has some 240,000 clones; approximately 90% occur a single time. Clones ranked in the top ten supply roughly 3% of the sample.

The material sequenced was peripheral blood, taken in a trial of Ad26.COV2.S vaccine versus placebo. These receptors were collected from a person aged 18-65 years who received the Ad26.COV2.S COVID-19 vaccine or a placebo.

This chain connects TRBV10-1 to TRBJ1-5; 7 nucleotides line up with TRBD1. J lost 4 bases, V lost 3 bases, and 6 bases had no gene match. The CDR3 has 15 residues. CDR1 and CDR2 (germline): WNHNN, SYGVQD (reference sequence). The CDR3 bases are TGCGCCAGCAGTGATGAGGGCAGGGGGAATCAGCCCCAGCATTTT. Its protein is CASSDEGRGNQPQHF.

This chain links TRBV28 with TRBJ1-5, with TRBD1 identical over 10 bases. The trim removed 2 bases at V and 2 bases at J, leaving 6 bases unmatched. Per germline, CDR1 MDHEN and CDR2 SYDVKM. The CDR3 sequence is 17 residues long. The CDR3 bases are TGTGCCAGCAGTTTAGCAGACAGGGGGCGAGGCAATCAGCCCCAGCATTTT. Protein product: CASSLADRGRGNQPQHF.

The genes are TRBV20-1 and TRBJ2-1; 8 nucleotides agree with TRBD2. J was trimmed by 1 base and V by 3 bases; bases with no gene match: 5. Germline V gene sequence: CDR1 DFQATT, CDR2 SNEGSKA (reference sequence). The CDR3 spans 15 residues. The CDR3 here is CSASASGRSYNEQFF. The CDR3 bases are TGCAGTGCTAGTGCTAGCGGGCGGTCCTACAATGAGCAGTTCTTC.

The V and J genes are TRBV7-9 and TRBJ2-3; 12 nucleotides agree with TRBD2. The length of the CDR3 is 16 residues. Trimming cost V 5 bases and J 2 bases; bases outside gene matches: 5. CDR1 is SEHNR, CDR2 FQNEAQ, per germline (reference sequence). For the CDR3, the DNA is TGTGCCAGCAGCCGAGGACTAGCGGGGACCACAGATACGCAGTATTTT. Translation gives CASSRGLAGTTDTQYF.

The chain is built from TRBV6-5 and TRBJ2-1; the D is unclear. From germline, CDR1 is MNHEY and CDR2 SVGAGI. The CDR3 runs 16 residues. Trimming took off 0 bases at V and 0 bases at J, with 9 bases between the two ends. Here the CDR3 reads CASSYSATNSYNEQFF. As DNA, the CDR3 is TGTGCCAGCAGTTACTCGGCCACGAACTCCTACAATGAGCAGTTCTTC.

The CDR3 nucleotides are TGTGCCAGCAGCCCGACGGGAGAGACCCAGTACTTC. Translated: CASSPTGETQYF. The chain employs TRBV2 and TRBJ2-5; D is unresolved. Trimming cost V 6 bases and J 4 bases, with 9 bases left between them. The CDR3 extends over 12 amino acids. The germline gives CDR1 SNHLY, CDR2 FYNNEI.

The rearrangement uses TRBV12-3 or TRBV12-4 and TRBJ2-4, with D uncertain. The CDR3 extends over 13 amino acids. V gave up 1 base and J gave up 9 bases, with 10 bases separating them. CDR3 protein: CASSLGGSPIQYF. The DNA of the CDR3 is TGTGCCAGCAGTTTAGGTGGGTCGCCCATTCAGTACTTC.

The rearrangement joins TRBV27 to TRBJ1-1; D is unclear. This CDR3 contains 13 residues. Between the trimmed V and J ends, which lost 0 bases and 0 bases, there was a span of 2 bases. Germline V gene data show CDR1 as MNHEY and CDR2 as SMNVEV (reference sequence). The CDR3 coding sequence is TGTGCCAGCAGTTTATCTGTGAACACTGAAGCTTTCTTT. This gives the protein CASSLSVNTEAFF.

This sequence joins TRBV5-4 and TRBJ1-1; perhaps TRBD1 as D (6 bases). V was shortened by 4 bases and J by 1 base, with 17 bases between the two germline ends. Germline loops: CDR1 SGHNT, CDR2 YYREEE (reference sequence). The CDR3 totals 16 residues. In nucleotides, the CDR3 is TGTGCCAGCAGCCCCGGGGGGGGGCGGGCGAACACTGAAGCTTTCTTT. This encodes CASSPGGGRANTEAFF.

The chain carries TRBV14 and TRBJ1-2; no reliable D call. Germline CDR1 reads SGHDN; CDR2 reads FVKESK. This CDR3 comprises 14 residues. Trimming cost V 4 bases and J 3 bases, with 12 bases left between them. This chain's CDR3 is CASSPLQADYGYTF. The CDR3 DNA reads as TGTGCCAGCAGCCCCCTCCAAGCGGACTATGGCTACACCTTC.

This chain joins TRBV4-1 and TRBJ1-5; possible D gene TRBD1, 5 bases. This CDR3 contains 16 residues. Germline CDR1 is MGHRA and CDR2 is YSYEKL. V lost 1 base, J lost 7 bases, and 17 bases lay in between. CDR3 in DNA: TGCGCCAGCAGCCAAGCAGGGAGCGCGGCGGCCCAGCCCCAGCATTTT. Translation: CASSQAGSAAAQPQHF.

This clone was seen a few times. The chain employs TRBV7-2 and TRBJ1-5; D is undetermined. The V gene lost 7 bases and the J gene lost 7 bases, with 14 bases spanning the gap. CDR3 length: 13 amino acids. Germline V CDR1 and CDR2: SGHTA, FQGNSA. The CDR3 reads CASTPGVRQPQHF. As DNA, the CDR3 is TGTGCCAGCACCCCAGGCGTCAGGCAGCCCCAGCATTTT.